The sequence of this T cell receptor (beta chain) was determined in a study of molecular identifiers for immune sequencing clone quantification (dated by TCRdb to the late 2010s). Regarding the study in general: In a replicate experiment, RNA from roughly 20,000 or 100,000 naive CD8 T cells was split into five aliquots, four of which were sequenced. The study was a methods study using CD8 T cells to benchmark molecular-identifier clustering-based TCR repertoire sequencing (MIDCIRS) and TCR RNA copy counting.

Looking up the germline V gene yields CDR1 SGHRS and CDR2 YFSETQ. Reading from cysteine to phenylalanine, the CDR3 counts 14 amino acids. The entry retains the CDR3 DNA only, 42 bases that are in frame from base 1. V ends up 3 bases short and J 2 bases short, with an unmatched junction base count of 4. The paper as a whole reports these results and caveats: Highly expanded clone sizes could be underestimated because identical TCR molecules may share a barcode. Without barcode sub-clustering, chimeric consensus sequences inflated TCR diversity; chimeras reached as high as 47%. In CMV-specific effector cells, clones with more than 20 RNA copies contained over 98% of molecules, whereas in naive cells such clones contained under 1% of molecules. The naive libraries included spiked-in Jurkat TCR RNA (about ten copies' worth), and this RNA is not part of the donor repertoire. A single cell's worth of spiked-in Jurkat TCR RNA was reported detectable even among around 1 million naive CD8 T cells. Modeling estimated roughly 3.2 recovered TCR RNA copies per cell, compared with about ten by digital PCR, which implies about 32% capture efficiency.

Libraries of naive CD8 T cells were generated from about 20,000 to 1,000,000 sorted cells, with 10%, 30% or 50% of the purified RNA used. On a BD FACSAria II, naive CD8 T cells were FACS-sorted as CD8+CD4-CCR7+CD45RA+ and collected into RLT Plus buffer. To test detection sensitivity, Jurkat RNA equal to some 11 TCR copies was added to samples of 20,000-1,000,000 naive CD8 T cells. CD8 T cells were enriched with RosetteSep CD8+ T Cell Enrichment Cocktail and Ficoll-Paque, followed by ACK red cell lysis. Library generation was performed with PCR. Sequenced on a NextSeq 500. Bulk TCR libraries were generated as previously described, with the TCR primers listed in Table S5 used. Total RNA was purified with the Qiagen AllPrep DNA/RNA kit. Reads from multiple sequencing runs of the same library were pooled before analysis. In the original analysis: Reads were retained only if an exact TCR constant sequence was present, and the retained reads were trimmed to 150 nt and grouped according to their 12-nt molecular barcodes. Reads within each barcode group were sub-clustered using a 15% Levenshtein threshold, and quality-weighted consensus sequences were constructed for each RNA molecule. Non-functional sequences were excluded, and lower-count sequences lying one edit away from another sequence were also excluded. Based on a fit of two negative binomial distributions, barcode sub-clusters having less than 20% of the maximum read count were discarded. TCRdb redid the processing of the public reads, applying fastp at Q25 and MiXCR, and retained in-frame beta chains. Every distinct CDR3 protein forms one entry, paired with its most common genes and DNA. V and J calls and clone size were set by TCRdb, not the authors. The table for this sample lists roughly 300,000 distinct CDR3 sequences; roughly a quarter of them were counted only once. The ten largest clones represent approximately 0.74% of the sample.

This clonotype showed up many times. The antigen it binds to is not known. Base qualities are not recorded, but no much larger clone differs from it by a single base. The sequenced sample was naive CD8+ T cells from blood, with Jurkat cell RNA spiked in. This specimen's cell subset or site label, interpreted: FACS-sorted CD8+CD4-CCR7+CD45RA+ naive T cells. This sequence was found in a human donor in good health. Some libraries in this study had Jurkat cell RNA spiked in. The chain couples TRBV5-1 to TRBJ1-2; 7 middle bases align to TRBD1. The CDR3 sequence is CASSSTTGNYGYTF. The nucleotides read TGCGCCAGCAGCTCAACGACAGGGAACTATGGCTACACCTTC.